This T cell receptor (beta chain) was found in a study of blood T cells in healthy people across ages. Next came a second PCR, run for about 6 to 12 cycles, which used a sample-barcoded 5' primer along with a J-beta primer mix. TCRdb itself ran the 5' RACE reads through MiXCR, one entry per CDR3 protein. This table holds 1.6 million or so distinct CDR3 sequences, around 36% found once. Only a few counts were recorded for this clonotype. This TCR derives from a woman aged 30 to 39 in good health. Sequenced: blood.

The CDR3: CAGGERLTDTQYF. The CDR3 coding sequence is TGTGCCGGCGGGGAGCGGCTCACAGATACGCAGTATTTT. V and J are TRBV6-2 or TRBV6-3 and TRBJ2-3; D might be TRBD2 (6 bases). V was trimmed by 11 bases and J by 2 bases, leaving 14 bases between them. CDR3 size: 13 residues. The germline gives CDR1 MNHEY, CDR2 SVGEGT.